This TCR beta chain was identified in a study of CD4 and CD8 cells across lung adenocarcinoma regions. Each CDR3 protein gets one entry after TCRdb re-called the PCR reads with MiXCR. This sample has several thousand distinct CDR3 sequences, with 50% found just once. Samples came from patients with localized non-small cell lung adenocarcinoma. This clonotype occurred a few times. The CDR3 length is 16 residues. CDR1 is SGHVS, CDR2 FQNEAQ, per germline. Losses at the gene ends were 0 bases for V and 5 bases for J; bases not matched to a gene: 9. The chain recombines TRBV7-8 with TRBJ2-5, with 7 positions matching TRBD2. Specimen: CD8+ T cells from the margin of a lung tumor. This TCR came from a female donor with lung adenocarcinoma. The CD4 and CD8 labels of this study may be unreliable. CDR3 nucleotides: TGTGCCAGCAGCTTAGCGGGGTCGGGACTACCGGAGACCCAGTACTTC. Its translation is CASSLAGSGLPETQYF.